These 29 T cell receptor beta chains were sequenced from one sample in a study of T-cell memory formation after mild COVID-19. TCRdb called the 5' RACE reads again in MiXCR, with one record for every CDR3 protein. The sample contains roughly 370,000 distinct CDR3 sequences, about a sixth of which appear only once. The sequencing sample was made of PBMCs or a T cell subset sorted from them (not recorded which). The source is a man aged 18-30 years who had mild COVID-19 (a few samples of this study predate the infection). Cell type and time point are not known.

This clonotype has only a few counts. The chain joins TRBV6-5 to TRBJ2-1; 11 bases match TRBD2. Germline V gene lookup returns CDR1 MNHEY and CDR2 SVGAGI. The CDR3 length is 15 residues. V shed 0 bases and J 6 bases; nucleotides not matched to a gene: 1. CDR3 in DNA: TGTGCCAGCAGTTACTCCGGGACTAGCGGCAATGAGCAGTTCTTC. Protein sequence: CASSYSGTSGNEQFF.

The chain combines TRBV7-2 with TRBJ2-5, with a tentative D call TRBD2 (5 bases). The CDR3 has 14 amino acids. Germline lookup yields CDR1 SGHTA and CDR2 FQGNSA. Trimming cost V 5 bases and J 4 bases, with 14 bases left between them. For the CDR3, the DNA is TGTGCCAGCAGCCCGAACCCGGGGTCAGAGACCCAGTACTTC. This encodes CASSPNPGSETQYF.

This chain links TRBV27 with TRBJ2-5; D remains ambiguous. The germline V and J ends were trimmed by 5 bases and 1 base, with 11 bases remaining between them. The CDR3 contains 14 residues. Germline V lookup: CDR1 MNHEY, CDR2 SMNVEV (reference sequence). CDR3 loop: CASSAWAGQETQYF. CDR3 sequence (DNA): TGTGCCAGCAGTGCTTGGGCAGGCCAAGAGACCCAGTACTTC.

This clonotype was detected only a few times. V and J are TRBV20-1 and TRBJ2-7, with unresolved D. CDR1 DFQATT and CDR2 SNEGSKA come from the germline V gene (reference sequence). This CDR3 is built from 11 residues. With 3 bases removed from V and 1 base from J, the gap between germline ends came to 4 bases. CDR3 loop: CSASWSYEQYV. The CDR3 DNA follows: TGCAGTGCTAGCTGGTCCTACGAGCAGTACGTC.

The table lists this clonotype with a few counts. The V and J genes are TRBV5-1 and TRBJ1-2; 7 bases agree with TRBD1. The V gene's germline CDR1 is SGHRS and CDR2 YFSETQ. Germline trimming cut 4 bases from V and 2 bases from J; bases unmatched to any gene: 2. The length of the CDR3 is 13 residues. CDR3 sequence reads: CASSAQGNYGYTF. The DNA for the CDR3 is TGCGCCAGCAGCGCACAGGGGAACTATGGCTACACCTTC.

The chain uses TRBV27 and TRBJ2-7; D unclear. With 10 bases removed from V and 4 bases from J, the gap between germline ends came to 20 bases. This CDR3 region has 14 residues. The germline V gene has CDR1 MNHEY and CDR2 SMNVEV (reference sequence). CDR3 loop: CATRSRSPLYEQYV. CDR3 DNA sequence: TGTGCCACCAGGAGTCGATCCCCCCTTTACGAGCAGTACGTC.

The CDR3 spells CASSLVAGEEDTQYF. The CDR3 nucleotides read TGCGCCAGCAGCTTGGTAGCGGGGGAGGAAGATACGCAGTATTTT. V usage is TRBV5-1 and J usage is TRBJ2-3, with 9 bases aligning to TRBD2. Germline trimming cut 0 bases from V and 5 bases from J; bases unmatched to any gene: 4. Germline lookup yields CDR1 SGHRS and CDR2 YFSETQ. CDR3 size: 15 residues.

The CDR3: CAPIQKTDNSPLHF. CDR3 in DNA: TGTGCCCCAATCCAGAAGACAGATAATTCACCCCTCCACTTT. The V call is TRBV21-1, the J call TRBJ1-6; the table assigns TRBD1, which was not confirmed against the DNA. TRBV21-1 corresponds to a pseudogene. The CDR3 contains 14 residues.

V gene TRBV27 combines with J gene TRBJ2-2; tentatively, D is TRBD1 or TRBD2 (5 bases each). The CDR3 runs 15 residues. CDR1 is MNHEY and CDR2 is SMNVEV in the germline V gene (reference sequence). V shed 3 bases and J shed 5 bases, with 13 bases lying between them. The CDR3: CASSFRGGVTGELFF. CDR3 DNA: TGTGCCAGCAGTTTTCGTGGGGGAGTTACCGGGGAGCTGTTTTTT.

The chain carries TRBV7-2 and TRBJ1-2, with a possible D match to TRBD1 (5 bases). Germline CDR1 SGHTA, CDR2 FQGNSA. This CDR3 spans 14 amino acids. The V end was cut by 1 base, the J end by 7 bases, with 13 bases between. This CDR3 is CASSLVGGGSGYTF. DNA for the CDR3: TGTGCCAGCAGCTTAGTCGGGGGAGGAAGTGGCTACACCTTC.

Only a few counts were recorded for this clonotype. The chain couples TRBV4-1 to TRBJ2-7; no reliable D call. Germline CDR1 is MGHRA and CDR2 is YSYEKL. V lost 3 bases and J lost 3, with 12 bases in between. This CDR3 has 14 amino acids. CDR3 region: CASSQASSGYEQYF. CDR3 DNA sequence: TGCGCCAGCAGCCAGGCCTCTTCTGGCTACGAGCAGTACTTC.

The chain combines TRBV4-1 with TRBJ1-2, with TRBD1 identical over 7 bases. Germline V lookup: CDR1 MGHRA, CDR2 YSYEKL. Trimming took 4 bases from V and 0 from J; bases not matched to a gene: 5. The CDR3 extends over 15 amino acids. The DNA of the CDR3 is TGCGCCAGCAGCCTAACAGGGGAATCTAACTATGGCTACACCTTC. Protein product: CASSLTGESNYGYTF.

This clonotype was found a few times. The chain links TRBV7-9 to TRBJ1-6, with 8 bases fitting TRBD1. The germline gives CDR1 SEHNR, CDR2 FQNEAQ (reference sequence). J gave up 13 bases and V 2 bases, and 7 bases lay outside the gene matches. This CDR3 comprises 14 residues. The CDR3 reads CASSLQSTGAPLHF. CDR3 nucleotides: TGTGCCAGCAGCTTACAATCGACAGGGGCGCCCCTCCACTTT.

The genes are TRBV5-1 and TRBJ2-2; D may be TRBD1 (5 bases). Per germline, CDR1 SGHRS and CDR2 YFSETQ. Trimming cost V 0 bases and J 2 bases, with 8 bases left between them. The CDR3 consists of 15 residues. The CDR3 nucleotides read TGCGCCAGCAGCTTGGTCACAGGCAACACCGGGGAGCTGTTTTTT. Its translation is CASSLVTGNTGELFF.

In this sample, this clonotype turned up a few times. The chain combines TRBV4-2 with TRBJ1-4; no definite D call. V was trimmed by 1 base and J by 7 bases, leaving 16 bases between them. The germline V gene has CDR1 LGHNA and CDR2 YNFKEQ. This CDR3 region has 16 residues. CDR3 region: CASSQAVGFTGEKLFF. For the CDR3, the DNA is TGTGCCAGCAGCCAAGCTGTGGGGTTTACGGGTGAAAAACTGTTTTTT.

The chain recombines TRBV5-4 with TRBJ1-1; no reliable D call. There are 12 residues in the CDR3. Germline loops: CDR1 SGHNT, CDR2 YYREEE (reference sequence). The CDR3 sequence is CGLSNREAEAFF. CDR3 nucleotide sequence: TGTGGGCTATCCAATCGGGAAGCTGAAGCTTTCTTT.

The rearrangement joins TRBV6-5 to TRBJ2-2; 10 positions match TRBD1. Germline trimming cut 2 bases from V and 3 bases from J; bases unmatched to any gene: 3. The germline gives CDR1 MNHEY, CDR2 SVGAGI. This CDR3 spans 16 amino acids. The chain's CDR3 is CASSYDGTGDTGELFF. In DNA, the CDR3 is TGTGCCAGCAGTTACGATGGGACAGGGGACACCGGGGAGCTGTTTTTT.

In its sample, this clonotype was seen a few times. V usage is TRBV29-1 and J usage is TRBJ1-2; 7 nucleotides match TRBD1. Trimming at V came to 6 bases and at J to 4 bases, leaving 8 bases not matched to a gene. Germline V lookup: CDR1 SQVTM, CDR2 ANQGSEA. CDR3 length: 13 residues. The CDR3 region has the DNA TGCAGCGTCATGACCACAGGGGTCTATGGCTACACCTTC. This codes for CSVMTTGVYGYTF.

V usage is TRBV7-3 and J usage is TRBJ1-6, with 7 bases aligning to TRBD1. From germline, CDR1 is SGHTA and CDR2 FQGTGA. With V trimmed by 5 bases and J by 8 bases, 6 bases remained unmatched. The CDR3 is made up of 14 amino acids. The CDR3 nucleotides are TGTGCCAGCAGCATGACAGGGTCGGATTCACCCCTCCACTTT. Translated: CASSMTGSDSPLHF.

V and J are TRBV2 and TRBJ2-2, with D hard to call. This CDR3 comprises 13 residues. V lost 1 base, J lost 6 bases, and 6 bases lay in between. Germline CDR1 is SNHLY and CDR2 is FYNNEI. The CDR3 sequence: CASSEEGPGELFF. Written as DNA, the CDR3 is TGTGCCAGCAGTGAAGAAGGCCCCGGGGAGCTGTTTTTT.

The V and J genes are TRBV27 and TRBJ1-5; D gene uncertain. Germline V gene lookup returns CDR1 MNHEY and CDR2 SMNVEV (reference sequence). The CDR3 loop spans 14 amino acids. Trimming left V 6 bases short and J 5 bases short, with 14 bases between. The CDR3 bases are TGTGCCAGCAGGCCCGGAGTCCGGGATCAGCCCCAGCATTTT. This sequence encodes CASRPGVRDQPQHF.

This clonotype came up a few times. The chain recombines TRBV4-1 with TRBJ2-1; 9 nucleotides align to TRBD2. The CDR3 totals 15 residues. V was pared by 3 bases and J by 7 bases, with 7 bases of the junction left unmatched. The V gene's germline CDR1 is MGHRA and CDR2 YSYEKL. The CDR3 DNA sequence: TGCGCCAGCAGCCATATAGCGGGAGATGGGAATGAGCAGTTCTTC. Protein sequence: CASSHIAGDGNEQFF.

This clonotype was counted a few times. The rearrangement joins TRBV28 to TRBJ2-4; TRBD1 might be the D (6 bases). The CDR3 has 16 amino acids. V was pared by 6 bases and J by 0 bases, with 15 bases between. Per germline, CDR1 MDHEN and CDR2 SYDVKM. As DNA, the CDR3 is TGTGCCAGCAGCGCCTGGGACAAACTAGCCAAAAACATTCAGTACTTC. This sequence encodes CASSAWDKLAKNIQYF.

The J gene is TRBJ1-5, the V gene TRBV6-6; 7 positions match TRBD1. V gave up 5 bases and J gave up 5 bases; unmatched junction bases: 6. The germline V gene encodes CDR1 MNHNY and CDR2 SVGAGI (reference sequence). CDR3 length equals 14 residues. DNA for the CDR3: TGTGCCAGCAGTCCCCACAGGGGTCATCAGCCCCAGCATTTT. It translates to CASSPHRGHQPQHF.

V usage is TRBV5-5 and J usage is TRBJ2-5; TRBD2 agrees at 7 bases. J lost 5 bases, V lost 3 bases, and 13 bases had no gene match. The CDR3 contains 16 residues. Germline lookup yields CDR1 SGHKS and CDR2 YYEKEE (reference sequence). CDR3 in DNA: TGTGCCAGCAGCTGGGGCGTCTTAGCGGGTGGGGAGACCCAGTACTTC. As protein: CASSWGVLAGGETQYF.

The chain combines TRBV7-9 with TRBJ1-1, with D unresolved. The ends were cut back, 3 bases at V and 7 bases at J, with 9 bases in the middle. CDR3 length equals 12 residues. In germline, CDR1 is SEHNR, CDR2 FQNEAQ (reference sequence). The CDR3 reads CASSFMGIEAFF. The DNA of the CDR3 is TGTGCCAGCAGCTTCATGGGGATTGAAGCTTTCTTT.

The genes are TRBV4-2 and TRBJ2-3; 7 nucleotides line up with TRBD1. Per germline, CDR1 LGHNA and CDR2 YNFKEQ. The CDR3 contains 15 residues. With V trimmed by 9 bases and J by 2 bases, 11 bases remained unmatched. The CDR3 sequence: CASTKGQYPTDTQYF. The CDR3 nucleotides are TGTGCCAGTACTAAGGGACAGTACCCCACAGATACGCAGTATTTT.

Here the CDR3 DNA reads TGTGCCAGCAGGGCAAGGGAATTCACAGATACGCAGTATTTT. Protein product: CASRAREFTDTQYF. V is TRBV6-1 and J is TRBJ2-3; no firm D call. The V end was cut by 6 bases, the J end by 2 bases, with 12 bases between. This CDR3 has 14 amino acids. Germline CDR1 MNHNS, CDR2 SASEGT.

This chain uses TRBV7-3 with TRBJ2-3; D possibly corresponds to TRBD1 (7 bases). The CDR3 spans 15 residues. Trimming stripped 8 bases from V and 2 bases from J, with 17 bases between. CDR1 is SGHTA, CDR2 FQGTGA, per germline. In DNA form, the CDR3 reads TGTGCCAGCGGACTCGGCAGGGGGGTCACAGATACGCAGTATTTT. The encoded protein is CASGLGRGVTDTQYF. Filled out from reference TRBV7-3 and TRBJ2-3, the complete variable domain reads GAGVSQTPSNKVTEKGKYVELRCDPISGHTALYWYRQSLGQGPEFLIYFQGTGAADDSGLPNDRFFAVRPEGSVSTLKIQRTERGDSAVYLCASGLGRGVTDTQYFGPGTRLTVL.